These 17 T cell receptor beta chains originate from one sample sequenced in a study of blood T cell repertoires in COVID-19. This table comes from immunoSEQ multiplex PCR, and its TCRdb copy is limited to in-frame clones, with some not included. The table lists around 170,000 clones, more than 70% of them singletons. Sequences were obtained from peripheral blood. The receptor set was obtained from a middle-aged man with active or convalescent COVID-19.

The V gene is TRBV10-3, the J gene TRBJ2-1, with TRBD2 as a possible D gene (6 bases). Trimming took 0 bases from V and 3 from J, leaving 12 bases between them. This CDR3 has 16 amino acids. The germline V gene encodes CDR1 ENHRY and CDR2 SYGVKD. The CDR3 DNA reads TGTGCCATCAGTGAGTCGTTGGCTAGCGTCTACAATGAGCAGTTCTTC. Its protein product is CAISESLASVYNEQFF.

Comment on this clone: At one end the junction does not follow the germline gene, possibly because of a read error. The chain recombines TRBV11-2 with TRBJ2-1; 9 bases agree with TRBD2. The CDR3 has 16 residues. CDR1 and CDR2 (germline): SGHAT, FQNNGV. In DNA form, the CDR3 reads TGTGCCAACAGCCCCCTGGGGGGGACTAGCCGGAGTGAGCAGTTCTTC. As protein: CANSPLGGTSRSEQFF.

The chain carries TRBV4-2 and TRBJ2-5; D is undetermined. V dropped 2 bases and J dropped 3 bases, with 13 bases sitting between them. The CDR3 sequence is 15 residues long. Germline V CDR1 and CDR2: LGHNA, YNFKEQ. The DNA of the CDR3 is TGTGCCAGCAGCCAATTCCATCCAGAAAAAGAGACCCAGTACTTC. As protein: CASSQFHPEKETQYF.

The rearrangement joins TRBV5-6 to TRBJ1-5; no reliable D call. This CDR3 is built from 17 residues. Germline V gene lookup returns CDR1 SGHDT and CDR2 YYEEEE. The ends were cut back, 6 bases at V and 3 bases at J, with 22 bases in the middle. The CDR3 spells CASTSVGGSLNNQPQHF. CDR3 DNA sequence: TGTGCCAGCACCTCTGTCGGCGGGAGTTTGAACAATCAGCCCCAGCATTTT.

As concerns this clone: One end of the junction varies from germline; a read error may be responsible. V usage is TRBV7-7 and J usage is TRBJ2-1; weak D call: TRBD1 (6 bases). The length of the CDR3 is 17 residues. CDR1 is SSHAT and CDR2 is FNYEAQ in the germline V gene (reference sequence). The CDR3 DNA follows: TGTGCTAGCAGCCCAAACCTCAGGGGTAAATCCTACAATGAGCAGTTCTTC. Amino acid sequence: CASSPNLRGKSYNEQFF. Filled out from reference TRBV7-7 and TRBJ2-1, the complete variable domain reads GAGVSQSPRYKVTKRGQDVTLRCDPISSHATLYWYQQALGQGPEFLTYFNYEAQPDKSGLPSDRFSAERPEGSISTLTIQRTEQRDSAMYRCASSPNLRGKSYNEQFFGPGTRLTVL.

The chain combines TRBV5-1 with TRBJ1-5; tentatively, D is TRBD1 (5 bases). CDR1 and CDR2 from the germline V gene are SGHRS and YFSETQ. V lost 2 bases and J 2 bases, leaving 11 bases between the germline ends. The length of the CDR3 is 15 residues. CDR3 loop: CASSLISGRNQPQHF. Written as DNA, the CDR3 is TGCGCCAGCAGCTTAATCTCAGGGCGCAATCAGCCCCAGCATTTT.

This chain joins TRBV30 and TRBJ2-5; 10 bases agree with TRBD1. With V trimmed by 7 bases and J by 3 bases, 11 bases remained unmatched. CDR3 length: 15 residues. CDR1 and CDR2 from the germline V gene are GTSNPN and SVGIG (reference sequence). CDR3 sequence: CAFNPGQGNEETQYF. As DNA, the CDR3 is TGTGCCTTTAACCCGGGACAGGGGAATGAAGAGACCCAGTACTTC. Based on the CDR3 plus reference TRBV30 and TRBJ2-5, the full variable domain is SQTIHQWPATLVQPVGSPLSLECTVEGTSNPNLYWYRQAAGRGLQLLFYSVGIGQISSEVPQNLSASRPQDRQFILSSKKLLLSDSGFYLCAFNPGQGNEETQYFGPGTRLLVL.

J is TRBJ2-1 and V is TRBV5-1, with D tentatively TRBD1 (5 bases). V was cut by 0 bases and J by 5 bases, with 6 bases left in between. CDR3 length: 13 residues. Germline loops: CDR1 SGHRS, CDR2 YFSETQ. The CDR3: CASSLGGHNEQFF. The CDR3 DNA is TGCGCCAGCAGCTTGGGGGGCCACAATGAGCAGTTCTTC. The full variable domain, its missing parts supplied by reference TRBV5-1 and TRBJ2-1, is KAGVTQTPRYLIKTRGQQVTLSCSPISGHRSVSWYQQTPGQGLQFLFEYFSETQRNKGNFPGRFSGRQFSNSRSEMNVSTLELGDSALYLCASSLGGHNEQFFGPGTRLTVL.

This chain joins TRBV13 and TRBJ2-1, with no clear D. The germline V gene encodes CDR1 PRHDT and CDR2 FYEKMQ (reference sequence). The V and J ends lost 0 bases and 6 bases respectively, with 6 bases between them. The CDR3 length is 13 residues. The CDR3: CASSLGQRNEQFF. In DNA form, the CDR3 reads TGTGCCAGCAGCTTAGGCCAGCGCAATGAGCAGTTCTTC.

This rearrangement joins TRBV6-5 to TRBJ2-7; 7 positions match TRBD2. Germline CDR1 MNHEY, CDR2 SVGAGI. The CDR3 loop spans 13 amino acids. V lost 8 bases to trimming and J lost 2 bases; unmatched junction nucleotides: 6. CDR3 residues: CASGLLATYEQYF. Written as DNA, the CDR3 is TGTGCCAGCGGCTTACTAGCGACCTACGAGCAGTACTTC.

CDR3 nucleotide sequence: TGCGCCAGCAGCCCTCCGGCGAGGGACACTGAAGCTTTCTTT. It yields the protein CASSPPARDTEAFF. V gene TRBV5-1 combines with J gene TRBJ1-1; D gene uncertain. In germline, CDR1 is SGHRS, CDR2 YFSETQ. Trimming took off 4 bases at V and 3 bases at J, with 13 bases between the two ends. The CDR3 length is 14 residues.

This chain joins TRBV6-5 and TRBJ1-3; D not resolved. Trimming pared 11 bases from V and 0 bases from J, leaving 11 bases between. The germline gives CDR1 MNHEY, CDR2 SVGAGI. The CDR3 consists of 13 residues. The CDR3 loop reads CAVKRLSGNTIYF. Here the CDR3 DNA reads TGTGCCGTAAAGAGACTCTCTGGAAACACCATATATTTT.

This clone occurred a few times. The chain employs TRBV7-6 and TRBJ2-7; 9 bases agree with TRBD1. Losses at the gene ends were 0 bases for V and 4 bases for J; bases not matched to a gene: 1. CDR1 is SGHVS, CDR2 FNYEAQ, per germline. The CDR3 is 14 residues long. In nucleotides, the CDR3 is TGTGCCAGCAGCTTAGCCGACAGGGGGTACGAGCAGTACTTC. It specifies CASSLADRGYEQYF.

The rearrangement joins TRBV3-1 (or the pseudogene TRBV3-2) to TRBJ2-7; 8 bases are a match to TRBD2. The CDR3 loop spans 14 amino acids. V gave up 4 bases and J gave up 0 bases; unmatched junction bases: 2. Germline CDR1 LGHDT, CDR2 YNNKEL (reference sequence). Here the CDR3 DNA reads TGTGCCAGCAGCCCAGCGGGGGCCTCCTACGAGCAGTACTTC. Translating gives CASSPAGASYEQYF.

The rearrangement joins TRBV12-5 to TRBJ2-5, with D possibly matching TRBD2 (5 bases). The CDR3 runs to 13 residues. From germline, CDR1 is LGHNT and CDR2 FRNRAP. The V gene lost 6 bases and the J gene lost 4 bases, with 12 bases spanning the gap. The CDR3 coding sequence is TGTGCTAGTGGGTGGACTGCCTCAGAGACCCAGTACTTC. Protein sequence: CASGWTASETQYF.

V usage is TRBV6-5 and J usage is TRBJ1-2; unclear D gene. The germline V gene encodes CDR1 MNHEY and CDR2 SVGAGI. Between the trimmed V and J ends, which lost 1 base and 5 bases, there was a span of 11 bases. The CDR3 totals 14 residues. The CDR3 sequence: CASSYFDGVYGYTF. CDR3 in DNA: TGTGCCAGCAGTTACTTCGACGGGGTATATGGCTACACCTTC.

The CDR3 nucleotides read TGTGCCACCTCGCTAGGGGCCGGGGCCAACGTCCTGACTTTC. It yields the protein CATSLGAGANVLTF. This chain links TRBV19 with TRBJ2-6, with D perhaps matching TRBD1 (5 bases). Germline V gene data show CDR1 as LNHDA and CDR2 as SQIVND (reference sequence). Between the trimmed V and J ends, which lost 10 bases and 4 bases, there was a span of 14 bases. This CDR3 has 14 amino acids.